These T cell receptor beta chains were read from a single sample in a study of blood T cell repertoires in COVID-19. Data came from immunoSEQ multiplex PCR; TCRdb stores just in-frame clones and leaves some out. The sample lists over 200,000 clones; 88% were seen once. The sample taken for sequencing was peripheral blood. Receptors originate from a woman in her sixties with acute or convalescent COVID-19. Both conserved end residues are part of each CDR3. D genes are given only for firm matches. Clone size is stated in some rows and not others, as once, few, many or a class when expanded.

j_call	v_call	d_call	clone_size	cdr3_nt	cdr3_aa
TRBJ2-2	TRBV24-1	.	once	TGTGCCACCAGTGCGTGGGGCAAGGCCGGGGAGCTGTTTTTT	CATSAWGKAGELFF
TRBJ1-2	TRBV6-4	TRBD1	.	TGTGCCAGCAGTGACGGACAGGGGGAACCAGACCGGGATGGCTACACCTTC	CASSDGQGEPDRDGYTF
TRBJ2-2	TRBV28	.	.	TGTGCCAGCAGACTCACAGGGACCCGCACCGGGGAGCTGTTTTTT	CASRLTGTRTGELFF
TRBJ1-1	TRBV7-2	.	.	TGTGCCAGCAGCTTTAGGAGGACTGAAGCTTTCTTT	CASSFRRTEAFF
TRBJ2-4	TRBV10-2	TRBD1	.	TGCGCCAGCAGTGGCTGGGGACAGGGAGAAAACATTCAGTACTTC	CASSGWGQGENIQYF
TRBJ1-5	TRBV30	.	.	TGTGCCTGGAGTGAAAATAGTCCCCAGCCCCAGCATTTT	CAWSENSPQPQHF
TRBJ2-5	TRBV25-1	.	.	TGTGCCAGCAGTGAATATATCGGGGTTTATGAAGAGACCCAGTACTTC	CASSEYIGVYEETQYF
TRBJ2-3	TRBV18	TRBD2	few	TGTGCCAGCTCACCCCAAATTTCGGGAGGGCCTACAGATACGCAGTATTTT	CASSPQISGGPTDTQYF
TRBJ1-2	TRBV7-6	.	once	TGTGCCAGCAGCCTATCTCCGGCGGCCCGCTATGGCTACACCTTC	CASSLSPAARYGYTF
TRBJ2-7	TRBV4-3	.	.	TGCGCCAGCAGCCAAGAAAGGGGGACACCGGTGTGGGTGCAGTACTTC	CASSQERGTPVWVQYF
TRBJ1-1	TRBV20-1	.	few	TGCAGTGCTAGTAGAACAAACACTGAAGCTTTCTTT	CSASRTNTEAFF
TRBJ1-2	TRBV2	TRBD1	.	TGTGCCAGCAGGGGCCAAGGACAGGACAACTATGGCTACACCTTC	CASRGQGQDNYGYTF
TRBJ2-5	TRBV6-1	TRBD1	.	TGTGCCAGCAGTGAGAACAGGGGGGTGGCAGAGACCCAGTACTTC	CASSENRGVAETQYF
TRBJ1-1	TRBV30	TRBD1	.	TGTGCCTGGAGCGACAGGGACACTGAAGCTTTCTTT	CAWSDRDTEAFF
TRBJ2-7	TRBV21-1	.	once	TGTGCCAGCAGCAAAGCGAGGAGGCCCCGGACTAGGTCCTACTACGAGCAGTACTTC	CASSKARRPRTRSYYEQYF
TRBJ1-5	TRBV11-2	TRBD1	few	TGTGCCAGCAGCGGACAGGGACCCAATCAGCCCCAGCATTTT	CASSGQGPNQPQHF
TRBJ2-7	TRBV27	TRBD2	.	TGTGCCAGCAGTTTCCTACCACCCTTCGGGAGGCGGACCTACGAGCAGTACTTC	CASSFLPPFGRRTYEQYF
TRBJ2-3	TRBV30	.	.	TGTGCCTCGGAACCGCGGGGCCGAGGAGGTACGCAGTATTTT	CASEPRGRGGTQYF
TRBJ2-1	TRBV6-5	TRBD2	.	TGTGCCAGCAGTCTAGCGGGGAGCTCCTACAATGAGCAGTTCTTC	CASSLAGSSYNEQFF
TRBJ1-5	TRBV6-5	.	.	TGTGCCAGCAGACCGGGGGTTTATAGCAATCAGCCCCAGCATTTT	CASRPGVYSNQPQHF
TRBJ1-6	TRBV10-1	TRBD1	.	TGCGCCAGCAGTGACGGGACAGGAATGGATTCACCCCTCCACTTT	CASSDGTGMDSPLHF
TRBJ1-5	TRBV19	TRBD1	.	TGTGCCAGTAGTATAGATTCCGGGACAGCGAATCAGCCCCAGCATTTT	CASSIDSGTANQPQHF
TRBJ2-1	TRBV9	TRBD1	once	TGTGCCAGCAGTCCCGACGGGGACAGAACCTACAATGAGCAGTTCTTC	CASSPDGDRTYNEQFF
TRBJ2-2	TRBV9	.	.	TGTGCCAGCAGCCTCCCCCTATCACAGGTGAACACCGGGGAGCTGTTTTTT	CASSLPLSQVNTGELFF
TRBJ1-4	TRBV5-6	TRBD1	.	TGTGCCAGCAAGGGGGACAGGGTTCATGAAAAACTGTTTTTT	CASKGDRVHEKLFF
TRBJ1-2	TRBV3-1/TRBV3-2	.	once	TGTGCCAGCAGCCCGCTCGGGATGGGCTACACCTTC	CASSPLGMGYTF
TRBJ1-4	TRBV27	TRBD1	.	TGTGCCAGTATTTACAGGGGGCGGGATGAAAAACTGTTTTTT	CASIYRGRDEKLFF
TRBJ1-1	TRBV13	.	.	TGTGCCAGCAGCTTAGGCAGGGTCGGGACTGAAGCTTTCTTT	CASSLGRVGTEAFF
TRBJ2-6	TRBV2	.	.	TGTGCCAGCAGACAACAGGGTGGTGGGGCCAACGTCCTGACTTTC	CASRQQGGGANVLTF
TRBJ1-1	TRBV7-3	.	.	TGTGCCAGCAGCTTATACGGTCAGGGCGAAGCTTTCTTT	CASSLYGQGEAFF
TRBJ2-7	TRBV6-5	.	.	TGTGCCAGCAGTTACTCACGGGCAGGGTCGTACGAGCAGTACTTC	CASSYSRAGSYEQYF
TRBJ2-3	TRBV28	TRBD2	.	TGTGCCAGCATGGCGGGAGCCGATACGCAGTATTTT	CASMAGADTQYF
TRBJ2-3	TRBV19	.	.	TGTGCCAGTAGTATAGATAAAAACAGGGCGACTAGCACAGATACGCAGTATTTT	CASSIDKNRATSTDTQYF
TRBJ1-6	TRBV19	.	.	TGTGCCAGTAGTGGGGACACACATTCACCCCTCCACTTT	CASSGDTHSPLHF
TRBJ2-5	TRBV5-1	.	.	TGCGCCAGCAGCTTGGACGGTACGGAGACCCAGTACTTC	CASSLDGTETQYF
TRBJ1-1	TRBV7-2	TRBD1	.	TGTGCCAGCAGCTTAGAGGGGGCCAGGACGAACACTGAAGCTTTCTTT	CASSLEGARTNTEAFF
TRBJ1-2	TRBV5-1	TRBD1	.	TGCGCCAGCAGCGAGAGGACAGGTCTTTATGGCTACACCTTC	CASSERTGLYGYTF
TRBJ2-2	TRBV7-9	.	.	TGTGCCAGCAGCTTAGGGCACACCGGGGAGCTGTTTTTT	CASSLGHTGELFF
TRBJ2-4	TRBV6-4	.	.	TGTGCCAGCAGCGTCTATGTCGTACCCTGCCCTAAAAACATTCAGTACTTC	CASSVYVVPCPKNIQYF
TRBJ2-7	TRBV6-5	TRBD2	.	TGTGCCAGCAGAACCGGCGGGGGGACCTCCTACGAGCAGTACTTC	CASRTGGGTSYEQYF
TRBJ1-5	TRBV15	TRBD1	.	TGTGCCACCAGCAGAGGGGACAGGGTCGGAAATCAGCCCCAGCATTTT	CATSRGDRVGNQPQHF
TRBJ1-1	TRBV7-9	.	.	TGTGCCAGCAGCCCCTCCGTCCTTTCTAACACTGAAGCTTTCTTT	CASSPSVLSNTEAFF
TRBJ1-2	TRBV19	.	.	TGTGCCAGTAGTGTCAGGGGAGCCTATGGCTACACCTTC	CASSVRGAYGYTF
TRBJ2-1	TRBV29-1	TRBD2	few	TGCAGCGTTGGATTAGCGGGCACGTCCTACAATGAGCAGTTCTTC	CSVGLAGTSYNEQFF
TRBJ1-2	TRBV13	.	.	TGTGCCAGCAGCTTAGGGAAGTCTCCAGCTAACTATGGCTACACCTTC	CASSLGKSPANYGYTF
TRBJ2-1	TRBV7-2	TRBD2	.	TGTGCCAGCAGCTTAGTGTCGGGGGGGAGGGCGTATGAGCAGTTCTTC	CASSLVSGGRAYEQFF
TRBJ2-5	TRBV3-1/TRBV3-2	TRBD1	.	TGTGCCAGCAGCCACTGGCGACAGGGACAAGAGACCCAGTACTTC	CASSHWRQGQETQYF
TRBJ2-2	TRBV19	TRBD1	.	TGTGCCAGTAGTGTCCAGGGGGCGGACACCGGGGAGCTGTTTTTT	CASSVQGADTGELFF
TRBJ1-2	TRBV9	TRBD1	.	TGTGCCAGCAGCATAGAACAGGGGCTCTATGGCTACACCTTC	CASSIEQGLYGYTF
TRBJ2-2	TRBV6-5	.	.	TGTGCCAGCAGTTACGAGGGAGGTGGCACCGGGGAGCTGTTTTTT	CASSYEGGGTGELFF
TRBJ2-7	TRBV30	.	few	TGTGCCTGGAGTGTCGGCGGGACCTCCTACGAGCAGTACTTC	CAWSVGGTSYEQYF
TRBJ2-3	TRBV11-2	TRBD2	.	TGTGCCAGCAGCTTTAGCGGGAGTCCAGATACGCAGTATTTT	CASSFSGSPDTQYF